Listed here are 15 T cell receptor beta chains from one sample, sequenced in a study of blood T cell repertoires in COVID-19. Profiled with immunoSEQ multiplex PCR; TCRdb holds only in-frame clones, not every one. This sample yields 100,000 to 150,000 clones, of which roughly 85% are seen a single time; about a quarter belongs to the top ten. Sequenced sample: peripheral blood. These receptors all stem from a woman aged 80 or over with acute or convalescent COVID-19.

This clone was seen a single time. The V and J genes are TRBV6-4 and TRBJ1-2; 10 bases line up with TRBD1. The V gene's germline CDR1 is MRHNA and CDR2 SNTAGT. V dropped 0 bases and J dropped 4; count of bases not matched to a gene: 5. This CDR3 is built from 16 residues. CDR3 nucleotide sequence: TGTGCCAGCAGTGACTCGATGACAGGGGGCGTCTATGGCTACACCTTC. Protein: CASSDSMTGGVYGYTF.

The V gene is TRBV2, the J gene TRBJ2-7; perhaps TRBD2 as D (5 bases). Trimming took off 8 bases at V and 4 bases at J, with 6 bases between the two ends. The germline CDR1 and CDR2 sequences are SNHLY and FYNNEI. The CDR3 is made up of 10 amino acids. The CDR3 DNA reads TGTGCCAGCGGGGAGTACGAGCAGTACTTC. Its translation is CASGEYEQYF.

The J gene is TRBJ1-4, the V gene TRBV9; 9 nucleotides line up with TRBD1. The junction had 8 bases not matched to a gene; V was cut back by 3 bases and J by 8 bases. The CDR3 length is 15 residues. Germline V gene sequence: CDR1 SGDLS, CDR2 YYNGEE. The CDR3 bases are TGTGCCAGCAGCGGGACAGGGGTACCGGAAGAAAAACTGTTTTTT. Amino acid sequence: CASSGTGVPEEKLFF.

This clone appeared once. CDR3 DNA sequence: TGCGCCAGCAGCTCCGGGACAGGGGAAGAAAAACTGTTTTTT. Its translation is CASSSGTGEEKLFF. The V and J genes are TRBV5-1 and TRBJ1-4; 10 positions agree with TRBD1. Germline CDR1 is SGHRS and CDR2 is YFSETQ. Unmatched junction bases numbered 4, after V lost 3 bases and J lost 8 bases. The CDR3 is 14 amino acids. Based on the CDR3 plus reference TRBV5-1 and TRBJ1-4, the full variable domain is KAGVTQTPRYLIKTRGQQVTLSCSPISGHRSVSWYQQTPGQGLQFLFEYFSETQRNKGNFPGRFSGRQFSNSRSEMNVSTLELGDSALYLCASSSGTGEEKLFFGSGTQLSVL.

Only a few counts were recorded for this clone. The chain couples TRBV4-2 to TRBJ1-2, with 9 bases fitting TRBD1. The ends lost 0 bases at V and 5 bases at J; junction bases unmatched: 7. This CDR3 spans 16 amino acids. Germline-derived CDR1 and CDR2 are LGHNA and YNFKEQ. The CDR3 loop reads CASSQDLPGQGYGYTF. DNA of the CDR3: TGTGCCAGCAGCCAAGATTTACCGGGACAGGGTTATGGCTACACCTTC.

This clone was observed a single time. The genes are TRBV25-1 and TRBJ1-6, with D uncertain. In germline, CDR1 is MGHDK, CDR2 SYGVNS. V lost 2 bases and J 10 bases, leaving 12 bases between the germline ends. CDR3 length equals 14 residues. The CDR3 DNA sequence: TGTGCCAGCAGTGAAGGGGTCAGCGGCTCACCCCTCCACTTT. Translated, it gives CASSEGVSGSPLHF.

V and J are TRBV19 and TRBJ1-2, with 8 bases lining up with TRBD1. Germline V CDR1 and CDR2: LNHDA, SQIVND (reference sequence). The CDR3 spans 13 residues. The V and J ends lost 3 bases and 8 bases, in that order; junction bases with no gene match: 5. The CDR3: CASSMTGAEGYTF. CDR3 bases: TGTGCCAGTAGTATGACAGGGGCGGAAGGCTACACCTTC.

The chain joins TRBV10-3 to TRBJ2-7, with 9 bases identical to TRBD1. The CDR3 has 14 residues. Per germline, CDR1 ENHRY and CDR2 SYGVKD. The trim removed 6 bases at V and 0 bases at J, leaving 3 bases unmatched. The CDR3 nucleotides read TGTGCCATCAGGGAACAGGGGGCCTCCTACGAGCAGTACTTC. Amino acid sequence: CAIREQGASYEQYF.

V and J are TRBV3-1 (or the pseudogene TRBV3-2) and TRBJ1-2; possibly TRBD1 for D (5 bases). The V and J ends lost 4 bases and 1 base respectively, with 10 bases between them. This CDR3 is built from 14 residues. CDR1 is LGHDT and CDR2 is YNNKEL in the germline V gene (reference sequence). CDR3 DNA: TGTGCCAGCAGCCTTTCAGGGTTTAACTATGGCTACACCTTC. Amino acid sequence: CASSLSGFNYGYTF.

The chain is built from TRBV28 and TRBJ2-7, with 9 positions matching TRBD2. The germline gives CDR1 MDHEN, CDR2 SYDVKM. The CDR3 sequence is 15 residues long. V gave up 10 bases and J gave up 6 bases; unmatched junction bases: 16. In nucleotides, the CDR3 is TGTGCCACCCGAAGTAACAGCGGGGGGCCGGGCGAGCAGTACGTC. This gives the protein CATRSNSGGPGEQYV.

The rearrangement links TRBV6-1 to TRBJ1-4; 7 bases agree with TRBD1. The germline CDR1 and CDR2 sequences are MNHNS and SASEGT. V was clipped by 1 base and J by 5 bases; unmatched bases: 4. The CDR3 length is 15 residues. Here the CDR3 DNA reads TGTGCCAGCAGTGAAGGAGACAGGGTCAATGAAAAACTGTTTTTT. Protein product: CASSEGDRVNEKLFF.

The chain recombines TRBV7-2 with TRBJ2-7; 7 nucleotides line up with TRBD1. The V and J ends lost 4 bases and 3 bases, in that order; junction bases with no gene match: 3. Germline V lookup: CDR1 SGHTA, CDR2 FQGNSA. The CDR3 is 13 residues long. The CDR3 nucleotides read TGTGCCAGCAGCTCGGCAGGGGGCTACGAGCAGTACTTC. This gives the protein CASSSAGGYEQYF.

This sequence joins TRBV5-1 and TRBJ1-1; TRBD1 aligns across 12 bases. The V gene's germline CDR1 is SGHRS and CDR2 YFSETQ. The junction had 12 bases not matched to a gene; V was cut back by 6 bases and J by 6 bases. The CDR3 loop spans 16 amino acids. CDR3 region: CASMPGQGAGSAEAFF. The CDR3 DNA sequence: TGCGCCAGCATGCCGGGACAGGGGGCGGGGAGCGCTGAAGCTTTCTTT.

V and J are TRBV2 and TRBJ1-6; D is possibly TRBD1 (6 bases). Germline V CDR1 and CDR2: SNHLY, FYNNEI. V dropped 11 bases and J dropped 7 bases, with 15 bases sitting between them. The CDR3 length is 13 residues. The DNA of the CDR3 is TGTGCCGGGGAGGGGGGAAACAATTCACCCCTCCACTTT. Residues: CAGEGGNNSPLHF. Combining the CDR3 with reference TRBV2 and TRBJ1-6 gives the whole variable domain EPEVTQTPSHQVTQMGQEVILRCVPISNHLYFYWYRQILGQKVEFLVSFYNNEISEKSEIFDDQFSVERPDGSNFTLKIRSTKLEDSAMYFCAGEGGNNSPLHFGNGTRLTVT.

This sequence joins TRBV6-2 or TRBV6-3 and TRBJ1-1, with a weak D call TRBD1 (5 bases). Germline CDR1 MNHEY, CDR2 SVGEGT. The CDR3 is 13 residues long. Trimming pared 3 bases from V and 5 bases from J, leaving 10 bases between. CDR3 DNA: TGTGCCAGCAGTTATGCGGGGCGAACTGAAGCTTTCTTT. It specifies CASSYAGRTEAFF.